A selection of T cell receptor beta chains follows, all from one sample in a study of breast tumors, draining lymph nodes, adjacent tissues. TCRdb redid the calling of the multiplex PCR reads with MiXCR, one entry per CDR3 protein. The sample shows about 270,000 distinct CDR3 sequences, around 30% of them seen only once. Sequenced: axillary lymph node tissue. All receptors come from a female donor with breast cancer. Some clones in this sample may be carry-over from other donors' samples. Both conserved end residues are part of each CDR3. The D gene is left open where the match is weak. Only some rows state a clone size, as once, few, many or a class for expanded clones.

TRBV5-6	TRBJ1-2	NA	many	TGTGCCAGCAGCTTTATCAGGGACCGAGGCGGCTACACCTTC	CASSFIRDRGGYTF
TRBV19	TRBJ2-3	NA	many	TGTGCCAGCCGGGACGCCCTGGCAGGCACAGATACGCAGTATTTT	CASRDALAGTDTQYF
TRBV19	TRBJ1-2	NA	many	TGTGCCAGTATGGGGGGATTCCGGACAGACTATGGCTACACCTTC	CASMGGFRTDYGYTF
TRBV7-9	TRBJ2-1	TRBD2	many	TGTGCCAGCAGCTTAACGACTAGCGGGCATGAGCAGTTCTTC	CASSLTTSGHEQFF
TRBV20-1	TRBJ2-5	NA	many	TGCAGTGCTAGTTGGGTCGAAGAGACCCAGTACTTC	CSASWVEETQYF
TRBV11-2	TRBJ1-3	TRBD1	many	TGTGCCAGCAGCTTAAGGGGGCGACCTGGAAACACCATATATTTT	CASSLRGRPGNTIYF
TRBV5-1	TRBJ1-2	NA	NA	TGCGCCAGCAGCTGGGACTCTAACTATGGCTACATCTTC	CASSWDSNYGYIF
TRBV6-5	TRBJ1-5	TRBD1	many	TGTGCCAGCAGTCTGGGGACGGGACAGGGGCCCCAGCATTTT	CASSLGTGQGPQHF
TRBV11-2	TRBJ1-2	TRBD1	many	TGTGCCAGCAGCACCATGGCGGGACAGGGGTATGGCTACACCTTC	CASSTMAGQGYGYTF
TRBV7-1	TRBJ2-3	TRBD2	NA	TGTGCCAGCAGACTACGACTAGCGGGAGTAGATACGCAGTATTTT	CASRLRLAGVDTQYF
TRBV2	TRBJ2-5	NA	NA	TGTGCCAGCAGTGAAGACCGTGGCGGTGCGGAAGAGGCAGACCAAGAGACCCAGTACTTC	CASSEDRGGAEEADQETQYF
TRBV7-9	TRBJ1-5	NA	many	TGTGCCAGCAGCAAAGGGGGATATAGCAATCAGCCCCAGCATTTT	CASSKGGYSNQPQHF
TRBV28	TRBJ2-7	TRBD2	NA	TGTGCCAGCAGCCCCGCCCGGACTAGCGGGATCCACGAGCAGTACTTC	CASSPARTSGIHEQYF
TRBV30	TRBJ2-5	TRBD2	many	TGTGCCTGGAGCCGTAGCGGGAGAGAGACCCAGTACTTC	CAWSRSGRETQYF
TRBV18	TRBJ2-1	TRBD2	NA	TGTGCCAGCTCACAAACGAGCGGGAGCTCCTACAATGAGCAGTTCTTC	CASSQTSGSSYNEQFF
TRBV6-1	TRBJ1-2	NA	NA	TGTGCCAGCAGTTACGGGGGGGGTCCCGGCTATGGCTACACCTTC	CASSYGGGPGYGYTF
TRBV11-2	TRBJ1-2	TRBD1	NA	TGTGCCAGCAGCAGCGACAGGGTGTCCGGCTGCACCTTC	CASSSDRVSGCTF
TRBV7-2	TRBJ2-7	TRBD2	NA	TGTGCCAGCAGCCCGGGGGGGGAGGGCTCCTACGAGCAGTACTTC	CASSPGGEGSYEQYF
TRBV27	TRBJ1-5	NA	NA	TGTGCCAGCAGTTTATCGGGACGGAATAGCAATCAGCCCCAGCATTTT	CASSLSGRNSNQPQHF
TRBV5-8	TRBJ2-7	NA	many	TGTGCCAGCAGCTTGGGTCACCGGGAGAACGAGCAGTACTTC	CASSLGHRENEQYF
TRBV7-9	TRBJ2-1	TRBD2	many	TGTGCCAGCAGCAAGACTAGCGGGATTGAGCAGTTCTTC	CASSKTSGIEQFF
TRBV20-1	TRBJ2-1	TRBD2	many	TGCAGTGCCCCCGGCAGTGCTAGCGGGATGGATGAGCAGTTCTTC	CSAPGSASGMDEQFF
TRBV7-8	TRBJ1-2	TRBD1	many	TGTGCCAGCAGCCCAGGGACAGCCGTGGGCTACACCTTC	CASSPGTAVGYTF
TRBV3-1	TRBJ2-3	NA	NA	TGTGCCAGCAGCCGTGACAGGACAGAGGCGCAGTATTTT	CASSRDRTEAQYF
TRBV7-2	TRBJ2-1	NA	NA	TGTGCCAGCAGTCCCCTGGACAGCTCCAACAATGAGCAGTTCTTC	CASSPLDSSNNEQFF
TRBV4-2	TRBJ1-2	TRBD1	many	TGTGCCAGCAGCCTTCGGACAGGGGTTGAGGGCTACACCTTC	CASSLRTGVEGYTF